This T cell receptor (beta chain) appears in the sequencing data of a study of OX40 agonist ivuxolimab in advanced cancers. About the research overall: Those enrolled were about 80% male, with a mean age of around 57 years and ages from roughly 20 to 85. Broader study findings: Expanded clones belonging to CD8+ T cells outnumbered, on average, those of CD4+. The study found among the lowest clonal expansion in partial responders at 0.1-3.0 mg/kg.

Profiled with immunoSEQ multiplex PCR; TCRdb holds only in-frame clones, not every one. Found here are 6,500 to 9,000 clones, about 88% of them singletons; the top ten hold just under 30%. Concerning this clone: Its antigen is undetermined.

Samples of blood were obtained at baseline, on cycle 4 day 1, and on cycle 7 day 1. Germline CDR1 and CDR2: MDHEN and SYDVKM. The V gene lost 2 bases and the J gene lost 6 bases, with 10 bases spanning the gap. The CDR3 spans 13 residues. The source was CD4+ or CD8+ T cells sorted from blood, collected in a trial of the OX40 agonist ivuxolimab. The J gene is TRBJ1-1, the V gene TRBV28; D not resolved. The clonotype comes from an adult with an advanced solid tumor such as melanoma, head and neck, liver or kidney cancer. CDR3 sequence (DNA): TGTGCCAGCAGTTTAGTGTCGGGCTCTGAAGCTTTCTTT. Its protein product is CASSLVSGSEAFF.